One and the same sample provided the 10 T cell receptor beta chains below, sequenced in a study of T cells in Graves' hyperthyroidism and ophthalmopathy. RNA transcripts were the template for amplifying TCR beta CDR3 regions. HTBI primers were used for first-round RT-PCR of the TCR CDR3. TCRdb reanalysed the multiplex PCR reads using MiXCR and keeps one entry per CDR3 protein. The table records 640,000 or so distinct CDR3 sequences, about 14% of them present only once. Sequenced sample: blood. Every receptor here comes from a woman under 30 with Graves' ophthalmopathy.

The chain has TRBV19 and TRBJ1-5; D might be TRBD1 (6 bases). Trimming stripped 4 bases from V and 2 bases from J, with 15 bases between. Germline V gene lookup returns CDR1 LNHDA and CDR2 SQIVND (reference sequence). This CDR3 region has 16 residues. The chain's CDR3 is CASSTEQGRGNQPQHF. Here the CDR3 DNA reads TGTGCCAGTAGTACAGAACAGGGAAGGGGCAATCAGCCCCAGCATTTT.

The chain is built from TRBV20-1 and TRBJ2-2; 14 bases fit TRBD2. Germline values: CDR1 DFQATT, CDR2 SNEGSKA (reference sequence). CDR3 length equals 16 residues. Losses at the gene ends were 3 bases for V and 7 bases for J; bases not matched to a gene: 7. CDR3 sequence: CSASPRTSGRIGELFF. CDR3 sequence (DNA): TGCAGTGCTAGCCCCAGGACTAGCGGGAGGATCGGGGAGCTGTTTTTT.

This clonotype came up many times. This chain joins TRBV12-3 or TRBV12-4 and TRBJ2-3, with 11 bases that match TRBD2. V lost 6 bases and J lost 3; bases outside the gene matches: 5. The CDR3 consists of 15 residues. The CDR3 DNA reads as TGTGCCAGCAGGATTAGCGGGAGGGGAACAGATACGCAGTATTTT. Protein product: CASRISGRGTDTQYF.

There are many counts of this clonotype. V usage is TRBV5-6 and J usage is TRBJ2-3, with TRBD1 identical over 9 bases. The ends lost 2 bases at V and 0 bases at J; junction bases unmatched: 1. Per the germline V gene, CDR1 is SGHDT and CDR2 is YYEEEE. The CDR3 is 15 amino acids. CDR3 protein: CASSFGQGSTDTQYF. CDR3 coding DNA: TGTGCCAGCAGCTTTGGACAGGGGAGCACAGATACGCAGTATTTT.

This clonotype was seen many times. The DNA for the CDR3 is TGCAGCGTTGACGACAGGGGTAATGAAAAACTGTTTTTT. Protein product: CSVDDRGNEKLFF. This chain links TRBV29-1 with TRBJ1-4; 8 positions match TRBD1. This CDR3 spans 13 amino acids. The V and J ends lost 3 bases and 4 bases, in that order; junction bases with no gene match: 1. Looked up from germline, CDR1 is SQVTM and CDR2 is ANQGSEA.

At least ten counts were recorded for this clonotype. The V call is TRBV27, the J call TRBJ1-2, with TRBD1 matching over 7 bases. The CDR3 is 17 amino acids. J lost 0 bases, V lost 0 bases, and 7 bases had no gene match. Per germline, CDR1 MNHEY and CDR2 SMNVEV (reference sequence). The CDR3, as DNA: TGTGCCAGCAGTTTATCAGGGGGCGCGGGATCTAACTATGGCTACACCTTC. Translated, it gives CASSLSGGAGSNYGYTF.

The sample holds many counts of this clonotype. V gene TRBV10-3 combines with J gene TRBJ2-7; unclear D gene. V was clipped by 2 bases and J by 6 bases, with 11 bases between them. This CDR3 has 13 amino acids. Germline CDR1 reads ENHRY; CDR2 reads SYGVKD. CDR3 DNA: TGTGCCATCAGTGAGGTCAACATGCTCGAGCAGTACTTC. This translates into CAISEVNMLEQYF.

This clonotype was found a few times. CDR3 sequence (DNA): TGTGCCAGCATTGGACAGGGTGTAGTGCAGTTCTTC. Its protein product is CASIGQGVVQFF. The rearrangement uses TRBV5-8 and TRBJ2-1; 8 bases fit TRBD1. Germline V gene sequence: CDR1 SGHTS, CDR2 YDEGEE. V dropped 6 bases and J dropped 12; count of bases not matched to a gene: 8. The CDR3 covers 12 residues.

This clonotype was seen only a few times. This sequence joins TRBV12-3 or TRBV12-4 and TRBJ1-3; D not resolved. The CDR3 is 16 residues long. Trimming stripped 4 bases from V and 0 bases from J, with 13 bases between. CDR3 nucleotides: TGTGCCAGCAGTTCACGACCCCGGGGCTCTGGAAACACCATATATTTT. This encodes CASSSRPRGSGNTIYF.

In its sample, this clonotype was seen a few times. The CDR3 DNA reads TGTGCCAGCAGCCAAGATTATGGGCCGATCCGGGACCCTGAGTTCTTC. Its protein is CASSQDYGPIRDPEFF. The chain carries TRBV14 and TRBJ2-1; tentatively, D is TRBD1 or TRBD2 (5 bases each). In germline, CDR1 is SGHDN, CDR2 FVKESK. Between the trimmed V and J ends, which lost 0 bases and 14 bases, there was a span of 23 bases. The CDR3 is 16 amino acids.